This entry features one TCR beta chain sequence. Its target is not known. The PCR was carried out with 60 Vbeta primers and 13 Jbeta primers. Assay: immunoSEQ multiplex PCR; the TCRdb copy retains only in-frame clones and omits some. The sample lists about 60,000 clones; 70% were seen once. This sample stems from a study of cytomegalovirus exposure and HLA in healthy donors. Germline lookup yields CDR1 KGHSH and CDR2 LQKENI. V lost 0 bases and J 6 bases, leaving 9 bases between the germline ends. The CDR3 loop spans 13 amino acids. Study findings and constraints: The study flagged roughly 160 TCR beta chains as cytomegalovirus-associated.

The chain carries TRBV18 and TRBJ2-7; D uncertain. What was sequenced was PBMCs. This clonotype originated in a woman aged 55-69 years in good health and CMV-seropositive. The CDR3 coding sequence is TGTGCCAGCTCACCACCGGGCCGGATCGAGCAGTACTTC. This codes for CASSPPGRIEQYF.